The 31 T cell receptor beta chains below come from one sample, sequenced in a study of OX40 agonist ivuxolimab in advanced cancers. Libraries were prepared by immunoSEQ multiplex PCR; TCRdb keeps only in-frame clonotypes and omits some of them. Of over 45,000 clones listed, 70% to 85% are singletons. The specimen was CD4+ or CD8+ T cells sorted from blood, collected in a trial of the OX40 agonist ivuxolimab. The receptors derive from an adult with an advanced solid tumor such as melanoma, head and neck, liver or kidney cancer.

The chain recombines TRBV5-1 with TRBJ2-7; 12 bases align to TRBD1. Germline trimming cut 1 base from V and 2 bases from J; bases unmatched to any gene: 7. Germline assignment: CDR1 SGHRS and CDR2 YFSETQ. There are 17 residues in the CDR3. The CDR3 spells CASSLRDRGLRAYEQYF. The CDR3 bases are TGCGCCAGCAGCTTGCGGGACAGGGGGCTTCGGGCCTACGAGCAGTACTTC.

The V and J genes are TRBV4-2 and TRBJ2-3; D is ambiguous. The CDR3 totals 14 residues. Germline V CDR1 and CDR2: LGHNA, YNFKEQ. The V and J ends lost 0 bases and 4 bases respectively, with 8 bases between them. The CDR3 protein is CASSQDPRADTQYF. In DNA, the CDR3 is TGTGCCAGCAGCCAAGACCCCCGGGCAGATACGCAGTATTTT.

The chain joins TRBV2 to TRBJ1-5, with D perhaps TRBD1 (5 bases). The CDR3 consists of 15 residues. Deletions cut 4 bases from V and 7 bases from J, with 17 bases between. Germline CDR1 and CDR2: SNHLY and FYNNEI. CDR3 in DNA: TGTGCCAGCAGTGGGGTCGGCAGGGCGGGACAGCCCCAGCATTTT. Translated, it gives CASSGVGRAGQPQHF.

The chain combines TRBV6-5 with TRBJ1-2; D not certain. Germline V CDR1 and CDR2: MNHEY, SVGAGI. Between the trimmed V and J ends, which lost 7 bases and 7 bases, there was a span of 13 bases. This CDR3 region has 12 residues. The CDR3 is CASTQRVGGYTF. In DNA form, the CDR3 reads TGTGCCAGCACCCAAAGAGTAGGTGGCTACACCTTC.

This chain links TRBV9 with TRBJ2-5; no firm D call. The CDR3 length is 14 residues. Germline assignment: CDR1 SGDLS and CDR2 YYNGEE. V lost 0 bases, J lost 5 bases, and 11 bases lay in between. For the CDR3, the DNA is TGTGCCAGCAGCGTAGATCCAGACCGCGAGACCCAGTACTTC. Its translation is CASSVDPDRETQYF. Looking up the rest from reference TRBV9 and TRBJ2-5 gives the full variable domain: DSGVTQTPKHLITATGQRVTLRCSPRSGDLSVYWYQQSLDQGLQFLIQYYNGEERAKGNILERFSAQQFPDLHSELNLSSLELGDSALYFCASSVDPDRETQYFGPGTRLLVL.

This chain connects TRBV11-2 to TRBJ2-7; D gene uncertain. CDR3 length equals 14 residues. Per the germline V gene, CDR1 is SGHAT and CDR2 is FQNNGV. The ends were cut back, 1 base at V and 3 bases at J, with 10 bases in the middle. Here the CDR3 reads CASSLVLMSYEQYF. CDR3 nucleotide sequence: TGTGCCAGCAGCTTAGTGTTGATGAGCTACGAGCAGTACTTC.

The V gene is TRBV11-3, the J gene TRBJ2-5; 8 nucleotides line up with TRBD1. The V gene end was trimmed by 0 bases and the J gene end by 4 bases; junction bases not matched to a gene: 13. Germline assignment: CDR1 SGHNT and CDR2 YENEEA. This CDR3 contains 18 residues. The CDR3 bases are TGTGCCAGCAGCTTAGATCCAGGACAGGGCCCCGGGCGAGAGACCCAGTACTTC. It is translated as CASSLDPGQGPGRETQYF.

The V gene is TRBV18, the J gene TRBJ1-1; the match to TRBD1 covers 8 bases. This CDR3 has 12 amino acids. The ends lost 5 bases at V and 8 bases at J; junction bases unmatched: 4. CDR1 and CDR2 from the germline V gene are KGHSH and LQKENI. CDR3 in DNA: TGTGCCAGCTCATACGACAGGGGCGAAGCTTTCTTT. Protein: CASSYDRGEAFF.

The chain couples TRBV9 to TRBJ2-1, with 8 bases identical to TRBD2. This CDR3 is built from 15 residues. V dropped 3 bases and J dropped 2; count of bases not matched to a gene: 4. Per germline, CDR1 SGDLS and CDR2 YYNGEE. In DNA form, the CDR3 reads TGTGCCAGCAGCGACGCTAGCGGGCCCTACAATGAGCAGTTCTTC. Translating gives CASSDASGPYNEQFF. The complete variable domain, with remaining parts taken from reference TRBV9 and TRBJ2-1, reads DSGVTQTPKHLITATGQRVTLRCSPRSGDLSVYWYQQSLDQGLQFLIQYYNGEERAKGNILERFSAQQFPDLHSELNLSSLELGDSALYFCASSDASGPYNEQFFGPGTRLTVL.

This clone was found a few times. The chain employs TRBV15 and TRBJ2-1, with D possibly being TRBD2 (6 bases). This CDR3 is 13 amino acids long. With 1 base removed from V and 10 bases from J, the gap between germline ends came to 11 bases. Germline V lookup: CDR1 LNHNV, CDR2 YYDKDF (reference sequence). CDR3 sequence (DNA): TGTGCCACCAGCAGAGTCACTAGCCGGGAGCAGTTCTTC. This sequence encodes CATSRVTSREQFF.

This chain uses TRBV7-9 with TRBJ2-5; D is uncertain. This CDR3 has 14 residues. Trimming took 5 bases from V and 5 from J, leaving 15 bases between them. The germline gives CDR1 SEHNR, CDR2 FQNEAQ (reference sequence). The CDR3 protein is CASSPEYVVETQYF. The CDR3 DNA sequence: TGTGCCAGCAGCCCAGAGTACGTTGTGGAGACCCAGTACTTC. The complete variable domain, with remaining parts taken from reference TRBV7-9 and TRBJ2-5, reads DTGVSQNPRHKITKRGQNVTFRCDPISEHNRLYWYRQTLGQGPEFLTYFQNEAQLEKSRLLSDRFSAERPKGSFSTLEIQRTEQGDSAMYLCASSPEYVVETQYFGPGTRLLVL.

J is TRBJ1-4 and V is TRBV19; 8 bases match TRBD1. Germline V gene data show CDR1 as LNHDA and CDR2 as SQIVND (reference sequence). V shed 7 bases and J 8 bases; nucleotides not matched to a gene: 9. CDR3 length: 14 amino acids. CDR3 DNA sequence: TGTGCCAGTATGCCAGGGGGCTTTAGAGAAAAACTGTTTTTT. It codes for CASMPGGFREKLFF.

This clone was seen just once. DNA for the CDR3: TGTGCCAGCAGCCAAGAGGCTAATACCGGGAGCTCCTACAATGAGCAGTTCTTC. Translation: CASSQEANTGSSYNEQFF. V and J are TRBV4-2 and TRBJ2-1; D is perhaps TRBD2 (6 bases). This CDR3 spans 18 amino acids. Trimming removed 0 bases from V and 0 bases from J, with 15 bases in between. Germline-derived CDR1 and CDR2 are LGHNA and YNFKEQ.

This clone was counted a single time. The chain has TRBV6-6 and TRBJ1-2, with a tentative D call TRBD1 (5 bases). The CDR3 loop spans 15 amino acids. CDR1 and CDR2 (germline): MNHNY, SVGAGI (reference sequence). Trimming took off 6 bases at V and 7 bases at J, with 21 bases between the two ends. CDR3 in DNA: TGTGCCAGCAGCCGAACCCGGGACGACTCCAGTGGCTACACCTTC. This gives the protein CASSRTRDDSSGYTF.

V usage is TRBV2 and J usage is TRBJ2-7; D possibly corresponds to TRBD1 (5 bases). Germline V gene lookup returns CDR1 SNHLY and CDR2 FYNNEI. This CDR3 has 14 residues. Trimming removed 6 bases from V and 6 bases from J, with 18 bases in between. CDR3 DNA sequence: TGTGCCAGCAGAACAGAAGGGGCCTGGGGCGAGCAGTACTTC. It codes for CASRTEGAWGEQYF.

The chain combines TRBV7-3 with TRBJ2-4; D is tentatively TRBD1 or TRBD2 (6 bases each). The ends were cut back, 0 bases at V and 2 bases at J, with 11 bases in the middle. Germline-derived CDR1 and CDR2 are SGHTA and FQGTGA. The CDR3 extends over 16 amino acids. The CDR3 region is CASSLTHGGPKNIQYF. CDR3 DNA sequence: TGTGCCAGCAGCTTAACCCACGGGGGCCCCAAAAACATTCAGTACTTC.

The chain links TRBV2 to TRBJ2-3; D may be TRBD1 (5 bases). Germline CDR1 reads SNHLY; CDR2 reads FYNNEI. The CDR3 loop spans 14 amino acids. V shed 2 bases and J shed 0 bases, with 6 bases lying between them. DNA for the CDR3: TGTGCCAGCAGTGAAAGACAGAGCACAGATACGCAGTATTTT. It encodes CASSERQSTDTQYF.

The chain joins TRBV5-1 to TRBJ2-7; tentatively, D is TRBD2 (7 bases). This CDR3 spans 15 amino acids. Trimming removed 3 bases from V and 2 bases from J, with 15 bases in between. CDR1 and CDR2 from the germline V gene are SGHRS and YFSETQ. The CDR3: CASSSRGGLTYEQYF. The CDR3 bases are TGCGCCAGCAGCTCGAGGGGGGGACTTACCTACGAGCAGTACTTC.

This chain uses TRBV7-6 with TRBJ2-7; 8 positions agree with TRBD2. CDR3 length: 15 amino acids. Germline loops: CDR1 SGHVS, CDR2 FNYEAQ. The ends lost 4 bases at V and 3 bases at J; junction bases unmatched: 8. The chain's CDR3 is CASSSQGGGNYEQYF. In DNA, the CDR3 is TGTGCCAGCAGCTCCCAGGGCGGGGGGAACTACGAGCAGTACTTC.

The chain carries TRBV4-1 and TRBJ1-1; 10 bases are a match to TRBD1. The ends lost 0 bases at V and 4 bases at J; junction bases unmatched: 5. Germline lookup yields CDR1 MGHRA and CDR2 YSYEKL. This CDR3 has 16 amino acids. CDR3 in amino acids: CASSQEGWTGGTEAFF. The CDR3 DNA reads TGCGCCAGCAGCCAAGAAGGGTGGACAGGGGGCACTGAAGCTTTCTTT.

The V call is TRBV5-5, the J call TRBJ2-4, with 13 bases that match TRBD2. The V gene end was trimmed by 4 bases and the J gene end by 9 bases; junction bases not matched to a gene: 7. Germline-derived CDR1 and CDR2 are SGHKS and YYEKEE (reference sequence). This CDR3 is 15 amino acids long. CDR3: CASSTGLAGDIIQYF. For the CDR3, the DNA is TGTGCCAGCAGCACCGGACTAGCGGGAGACATCATTCAGTACTTC.

J is TRBJ2-7 and V is TRBV13, with 13 bases fitting TRBD2. Per germline, CDR1 PRHDT and CDR2 FYEKMQ (reference sequence). V lost 1 base and J lost 7; bases outside the gene matches: 7. The CDR3 contains 16 residues. CDR3 sequence (DNA): TGTGCCAGCAGCTTAGTCAGACTAGCGGGGGGATCGGAGCAGTACTTC. Translated, it gives CASSLVRLAGGSEQYF.

The chain combines TRBV30 with TRBJ1-5; D ambiguous. CDR1 is GTSNPN, CDR2 SVGIG, per germline (reference sequence). Deletions cut 2 bases from V and 6 bases from J, with 20 bases between. The CDR3 is made up of 16 amino acids. The CDR3 reads CAWSRKDPGISQPQHF. The CDR3 DNA reads as TGTGCCTGGAGTAGAAAAGACCCGGGAATCTCTCAGCCCCAGCATTTT. Complete variable domain (other parts from reference TRBV30 and TRBJ1-5): SQTIHQWPATLVQPVGSPLSLECTVEGTSNPNLYWYRQAAGRGLQLLFYSVGIGQISSEVPQNLSASRPQDRQFILSSKKLLLSDSGFYLCAWSRKDPGISQPQHFGDGTRLSIL.

This clone was counted a single time. This chain uses TRBV11-3 with TRBJ2-1; unclear D gene. Germline V gives CDR1 SGHNT, CDR2 YENEEA. CDR3 length equals 14 residues. V dropped 3 bases and J dropped 2 bases, with 8 bases sitting between them. The CDR3 DNA follows: TGTGCCAGCAGCTTCCCAGGAGCCTACAATGAGCAGTTCTTC. It specifies CASSFPGAYNEQFF.

The CDR3 DNA reads TGTGCCTGGAGTGTAAGAGGGTGGGCGGATACGCAGTATTTT. Its translation is CAWSVRGWADTQYF. The chain links TRBV30 to TRBJ2-3, with D possibly being TRBD2 (5 bases). Germline CDR1 GTSNPN, CDR2 SVGIG (reference sequence). CDR3 length: 14 amino acids. Trimming cost V 0 bases and J 6 bases, with 13 bases left between them.

The rearrangement joins TRBV7-2 to TRBJ2-5; D is uncertain. This CDR3 region has 14 residues. Germline CDR1 is SGHTA and CDR2 is FQGNSA. Deletions cut 5 bases from V and 4 bases from J, with 14 bases between. This CDR3 reads CASSPGWTGETQYF. For the CDR3, the DNA is TGTGCCAGCAGCCCCGGGTGGACGGGAGAGACCCAGTACTTC. The full variable domain, completed using reference TRBV7-2 and TRBJ2-5, is GAGVSQSPSNKVTEKGKDVELRCDPISGHTALYWYRQSLGQGLEFLIYFQGNSAPDKSGLPSDRFSAERTGGSVSTLTIQRTQQEDSAVYLCASSPGWTGETQYFGPGTRLLVL.

The rearrangement links TRBV19 to TRBJ1-2, with D unresolved. The CDR3 totals 13 residues. The V end lost 6 bases, the J end lost 2 bases, and 10 bases lay between the germline ends. The V gene's germline CDR1 is LNHDA and CDR2 SQIVND (reference sequence). The CDR3 is CASREGPNYGYTF. CDR3 nucleotides: TGTGCCAGTAGGGAAGGGCCCAACTATGGCTACACCTTC.

The rearrangement uses TRBV30 and TRBJ2-6, with D perhaps being TRBD1 or TRBD2 (5 bases each). Germline V gene sequence: CDR1 GTSNPN, CDR2 SVGIG (reference sequence). This CDR3 is built from 17 residues. The V and J ends lost 0 bases and 0 bases respectively, with 12 bases between them. The DNA for the CDR3 is TGTGCCTGGAGTGTCCGGGACGGAGACTCTGGGGCCAACGTCCTGACTTTC. This codes for CAWSVRDGDSGANVLTF.

This chain uses TRBV9 with TRBJ1-4; 9 bases are shared with TRBD1. The CDR3 is 15 residues long. J lost 4 bases, V lost 0 bases, and 1 base had no gene match. The germline V gene encodes CDR1 SGDLS and CDR2 YYNGEE. CDR3 protein: CASSVGQGDNEKLFF. The CDR3 nucleotides are TGTGCCAGCAGCGTAGGACAGGGGGATAATGAAAAACTGTTTTTT.

V usage is TRBV2 and J usage is TRBJ1-5; weak D call: TRBD1 (5 bases). The CDR3 length is 13 residues. Germline assignment: CDR1 SNHLY and CDR2 FYNNEI. Trimming cost V 6 bases and J 2 bases, with 8 bases left between them. DNA for the CDR3: TGTGCCAGCAGCACACAGGGCAATCAGCCCCAGCATTTT. This encodes CASSTQGNQPQHF.

The gene calls are TRBV19 and TRBJ2-7, with 8 bases fitting TRBD2. The J segment lost 4 bases and the V segment lost 6 bases, leaving 11 bases of the junction unmatched. The CDR3 contains 15 residues. CDR1 is LNHDA and CDR2 is SQIVND in the germline V gene (reference sequence). The CDR3, as DNA: TGTGCCAGTAGGGATGGAGCGGGAGATCGGTACGAGCAGTACTTC. Translation: CASRDGAGDRYEQYF.